This T cell receptor (beta chain) was sequenced during a study of T cells in Graves' hyperthyroidism and ophthalmopathy. The germline V gene has CDR1 MNHNS and CDR2 SASEGT. The junction had 5 bases not matched to a gene; V was cut back by 2 bases and J by 4 bases. This CDR3 region has 16 residues. The source material, RNA transcripts, was used to amplify TCR beta CDR3 regions. A set of HTBI primers served as the primers for a first-round RT-PCR of the TCR CDR3. TCRdb fed the multiplex PCR reads into MiXCR, producing one record per CDR3 protein. The repertoire holds 650,000 to 850,000 distinct CDR3 sequences, 18% seen once, with 15% to 20% in the top ten.

The chain recombines TRBV6-1 with TRBJ2-6; TRBD2 matches 7 bases. What was sequenced was blood. The clonotype originates from a woman in her fifties or sixties with Graves' hyperthyroidism that later progressed to Graves' ophthalmopathy. The CDR3 here is CASSELGGEGANVLTF. CDR3 bases: TGTGCCAGCAGTGAATTGGGGGGGGAAGGGGCCAACGTCCTGACTTTC.